One sample yielded the 32 T cell receptor beta chains listed below, sequenced in a study of identical twins. TCRdb reanalysed the 5' RACE reads using MiXCR and keeps one entry per CDR3 protein. In the table there are under 1 million distinct CDR3 sequences, approximately 13% of which are singletons. This sample also belongs to another study, concerning yellow fever vaccine responses in identical twins.

Sequencing was performed on PBMCs. These receptors all stem from a woman aged 18-29 years in good health.

The chain has TRBV20-1 and TRBJ2-3; D not resolved. The CDR3 length is 11 residues. V was trimmed by 7 bases and J by 1 base, leaving 6 bases between them. Looked up from germline, CDR1 is DFQATT and CDR2 is SNEGSKA (reference sequence). CDR3 residues: CSVGRTDTQYF. In DNA form, the CDR3 reads TGCAGTGTCGGCCGCACAGATACGCAGTATTTT.

This sequence joins TRBV12-3 or TRBV12-4 and TRBJ1-1; D is unclear. The V gene lost 5 bases and the J gene lost 10 bases, with 14 bases spanning the gap. CDR3 length: 12 amino acids. This CDR3 reads CASSAQLRGAFF. The CDR3 region has the DNA TGTGCCAGCAGTGCCCAACTGCGGGGAGCTTTCTTT.

This clonotype was detected a few times. The V gene is TRBV5-6, the J gene TRBJ2-3, with 10 bases lining up with TRBD1. CDR1 is SGHDT, CDR2 YYEEEE, per germline. CDR3 length equals 16 residues. The J segment lost 4 bases and the V segment lost 4 bases, leaving 9 bases of the junction unmatched. Written as DNA, the CDR3 is TGTGCCAGCAGCCCTCCTCGGGACAGGGGCCCAGATACGCAGTATTTT. Protein: CASSPPRDRGPDTQYF.

V usage is TRBV9 and J usage is TRBJ2-1; TRBD2 matches 7 bases. The germline V gene has CDR1 SGDLS and CDR2 YYNGEE. V trimming: 4 bases; J trimming: 9 bases; junction bases outside the gene matches: 22. The CDR3 contains 18 residues. CDR3 protein: CASSSRADSGRLRGEQFF. DNA of the CDR3: TGTGCCAGCAGCTCCAGAGCAGATAGCGGGCGACTCCGGGGTGAGCAGTTCTTC. Combining the CDR3 with reference TRBV9 and TRBJ2-1 gives the whole variable domain DSGVTQTPKHLITATGQRVTLRCSPRSGDLSVYWYQQSLDQGLQFLIQYYNGEERAKGNILERFSAQQFPDLHSELNLSSLELGDSALYFCASSSRADSGRLRGEQFFGPGTRLTVL.

The chain uses TRBV5-5 and TRBJ1-6, with D perhaps TRBD1 (6 bases). The CDR3 consists of 15 residues. Germline lookup yields CDR1 SGHKS and CDR2 YYEKEE (reference sequence). V dropped 3 bases and J dropped 6 bases, with 13 bases sitting between them. The CDR3 region has the DNA TGTGCCAGCAGCTATACCCAGGGGAGTAATTCACCCCTCCACTTT. This translates into CASSYTQGSNSPLHF.

The chain employs TRBV11-3 and TRBJ2-1, with 11 nucleotides matching TRBD2. The CDR3 is made up of 17 amino acids. CDR1 and CDR2 from the germline V gene are SGHNT and YENEEA. V trimming: 1 base; J trimming: 7 bases; junction bases outside the gene matches: 9. The CDR3 loop is CASSLAISGRAGNEQFF. The CDR3 DNA follows: TGTGCCAGCAGCTTAGCCATTAGCGGGAGGGCCGGGAATGAGCAGTTCTTC.

In its sample, this clonotype was seen a few times. The chain couples TRBV7-9 to TRBJ2-5, with 7 bases matching TRBD2. With V trimmed by 5 bases and J by 5 bases, 11 bases remained unmatched. CDR3 size: 15 residues. CDR1 and CDR2 (germline): SEHNR, FQNEAQ (reference sequence). This CDR3 reads CASSPLAIEGETQYF. CDR3 bases: TGTGCCAGCAGCCCACTAGCGATAGAGGGGGAGACCCAGTACTTC.

The genes are TRBV6-1 and TRBJ2-5; TRBD2 is a possible D gene (6 bases). The CDR3 runs 16 residues. In germline, CDR1 is MNHNS, CDR2 SASEGT. Here the CDR3 reads CASKGGAGSARETQYF. The CDR3 nucleotides are TGTGCATCTAAGGGAGGAGCGGGCTCTGCGAGGGAGACCCAGTACTTC.

This clonotype was recorded at least ten times. The chain links TRBV7-9 to TRBJ2-3; 8 positions agree with TRBD2. The germline V gene encodes CDR1 SEHNR and CDR2 FQNEAQ (reference sequence). The CDR3 is made up of 15 amino acids. The junction had 4 bases not matched to a gene; V was cut back by 1 base and J by 4 bases. In DNA, the CDR3 is TGTGCCAGCAGCTTAGAAGGACTAGCCGCAGATACGCAGTATTTT. Protein product: CASSLEGLAADTQYF.

The chain recombines TRBV12-3 or TRBV12-4 with TRBJ2-7; 9 bases are a match to TRBD1. The CDR3 totals 16 residues. V was pared by 5 bases and J by 3 bases, with 11 bases of the junction left unmatched. In DNA form, the CDR3 reads TGTGCCAGCAGTCCGCCAAGGACAGGGGCTGGCTACGAGCAGTACTTC. It is translated as CASSPPRTGAGYEQYF.

This clonotype was recorded many times. V usage is TRBV27 and J usage is TRBJ1-2, with 8 bases that match TRBD1. V dropped 5 bases and J dropped 6; count of bases not matched to a gene: 5. This CDR3 is built from 13 residues. Germline V gene lookup returns CDR1 MNHEY and CDR2 SMNVEV (reference sequence). Here the CDR3 reads CASSGQGWDGYTF. Written as DNA, the CDR3 is TGTGCCAGCAGTGGACAGGGTTGGGATGGCTACACCTTC.

This clonotype was detected a few times. The chain combines TRBV20-1 with TRBJ2-7; 10 positions match TRBD2. The germline CDR1 and CDR2 sequences are DFQATT and SNEGSKA (reference sequence). V shed 1 base and J 0 bases; nucleotides not matched to a gene: 3. The CDR3 consists of 15 residues. The CDR3 coding sequence is TGCAGTGCTAGAGGCCCTAGCGGGAGCTCCTACGAGCAGTACTTC. This gives the protein CSARGPSGSSYEQYF.

CDR3 sequence reads: CASSEQVSYGYTF. In DNA, the CDR3 is TGTGCCAGCAGTGAACAGGTTTCCTATGGCTACACCTTC. This rearrangement joins TRBV2 to TRBJ1-2; D gene uncertain. The CDR3 is 13 residues long. Per germline, CDR1 SNHLY and CDR2 FYNNEI. Trimming removed 2 bases from V and 4 bases from J, with 8 bases in between. The whole variable domain, filled in from reference TRBV2 and TRBJ1-2, reads EPEVTQTPSHQVTQMGQEVILRCVPISNHLYFYWYRQILGQKVEFLVSFYNNEISEKSEIFDDQFSVERPDGSNFTLKIRSTKLEDSAMYFCASSEQVSYGYTFGSGTRLTVV.

This rearrangement joins TRBV25-1 to TRBJ2-7, with TRBD2 matching over 7 bases. Trimming at V came to 5 bases and at J to 2 bases, leaving 6 bases not matched to a gene. Germline CDR1 is MGHDK and CDR2 is SYGVNS. This CDR3 is 14 amino acids long. CDR3 sequence: CASSSVSGTYEQYF. DNA for the CDR3: TGTGCCAGCAGTTCTGTGAGCGGGACCTACGAGCAGTACTTC.

This clonotype was picked up a small number of times. The CDR3 reads CATSTVSGNTIYF. CDR3 bases: TGTGCCACCAGCACTGTCTCTGGAAACACCATATATTTT. The rearrangement links TRBV15 to TRBJ1-3; D unclear. From germline, CDR1 is LNHNV and CDR2 YYDKDF (reference sequence). CDR3 length equals 13 residues. The germline V and J ends were trimmed by 4 bases and 0 bases, with 4 bases remaining between them.

This clonotype was detected a few times. V gene TRBV29-1 combines with J gene TRBJ2-7; 10 bases map to TRBD1. Looked up from germline, CDR1 is SQVTM and CDR2 is ANQGSEA. With V trimmed by 4 bases and J by 7 bases, 10 bases remained unmatched. There are 14 residues in the CDR3. CDR3 loop: CSVGRTGGLGEQYF. CDR3 sequence (DNA): TGCAGCGTTGGCCGGACAGGGGGACTAGGGGAGCAGTACTTC.

This clonotype came up many times. V and J are TRBV24-1 and TRBJ1-5; the D gene is possibly TRBD1 (5 bases). V lost 4 bases and J 2 bases, leaving 17 bases between the germline ends. Germline lookup yields CDR1 KGHDR and CDR2 SFDVKD. There are 17 residues in the CDR3. CDR3 sequence: CATSENPRVGGNQPQHF. The CDR3, as DNA: TGTGCCACCAGTGAAAACCCCAGGGTGGGGGGCAATCAGCCCCAGCATTTT.

The genes are TRBV12-5 and TRBJ2-7; D is uncertain. Germline V gives CDR1 LGHNT, CDR2 FRNRAP. Trimming removed 5 bases at V and 2 bases at J, with 13 bases between. The CDR3 has 14 residues. The chain's CDR3 is CASGPPDHTYEQYF. In nucleotides, the CDR3 is TGTGCTAGTGGTCCCCCCGACCATACCTACGAGCAGTACTTC.

This clonotype was seen ten or more times. The DNA for the CDR3 is TGTGCCAGCAGTTACAGGGGGTCTGGAAACACCATATATTTT. This encodes CASSYRGSGNTIYF. The rearrangement links TRBV12-3 or TRBV12-4 to TRBJ1-3; 8 bases line up with TRBD1. CDR3 length: 14 amino acids. V was pared by 4 bases and J by 1 base, with 0 bases of the junction left unmatched.

The sample holds a few counts of this clonotype. The chain has TRBV15 and TRBJ2-3; 9 positions agree with TRBD2. Germline assignment: CDR1 LNHNV and CDR2 YYDKDF (reference sequence). V was clipped by 2 bases and J by 1 base; unmatched bases: 4. The CDR3 spans 16 residues. CDR3 protein: CATSRSRLAGTDTQYF. CDR3 bases: TGTGCCACCAGCAGATCCCGACTAGCGGGCACAGATACGCAGTATTTT.

The rearrangement links TRBV6-5 to TRBJ2-1; D may be TRBD1 (6 bases). V was clipped by 3 bases and J by 8 bases, with 11 bases between them. Germline lookup yields CDR1 MNHEY and CDR2 SVGAGI. The CDR3 length is 13 residues. This chain's CDR3 is CASSYTGSDEQFF. The CDR3 nucleotides are TGTGCCAGCAGTTATACAGGGTCCGATGAGCAGTTCTTC.

The sample holds a few counts of this clonotype. V usage is TRBV7-9 and J usage is TRBJ2-7; TRBD2 agrees at 9 bases. CDR1 is SEHNR, CDR2 FQNEAQ, per germline (reference sequence). The CDR3 runs to 15 residues. Losses at the gene ends were 5 bases for V and 3 bases for J; bases not matched to a gene: 8. The CDR3 sequence: CASSRLIAGVYEQYF. In nucleotides, the CDR3 is TGTGCCAGCAGCCGACTTATAGCGGGAGTCTACGAGCAGTACTTC.

Many counts were recorded for this clonotype. The DNA of the CDR3 is TGCGCCAGCAGCCAAAACAGGGGTTGGATAGAGACCCAGTACTTC. It encodes CASSQNRGWIETQYF. The chain links TRBV4-1 to TRBJ2-5, with 7 bases aligning to TRBD1. Germline lookup yields CDR1 MGHRA and CDR2 YSYEKL. The V gene end was trimmed by 2 bases and the J gene end by 4 bases; junction bases not matched to a gene: 7. The CDR3 runs 15 residues.

This rearrangement joins TRBV12-3 or TRBV12-4 to TRBJ2-3, with D possibly called TRBD1 or TRBD2 (5 bases each). V shed 7 bases and J shed 3 bases, with 20 bases lying between them. This CDR3 is built from 16 residues. The CDR3, as DNA: TGTGCCAGCACCAGTCAAAGGGACCTACGGACAGATACGCAGTATTTT. It codes for CASTSQRDLRTDTQYF.

The chain is built from TRBV12-3 or TRBV12-4 and TRBJ2-3, with D hard to call. V shed 1 base and J shed 4 bases, with 9 bases lying between them. CDR3 length: 14 amino acids. This chain's CDR3 is CASSLDLVADTQYF. Here the CDR3 DNA reads TGTGCCAGCAGTTTAGACTTGGTGGCAGATACGCAGTATTTT.

The V gene is TRBV18, the J gene TRBJ2-7, with 8 bases fitting TRBD1. CDR1 is KGHSH and CDR2 is LQKENI in the germline V gene. CDR3 size: 16 residues. J was trimmed by 4 bases and V by 5 bases; bases with no gene match: 13. CDR3 bases: TGTGCCAGCTCAAGAAATCCCGGGACAGGTATTTACGAGCAGTACTTC. Its translation is CASSRNPGTGIYEQYF.

V and J are TRBV20-1 and TRBJ2-2, with D perhaps TRBD1 (5 bases). Trimming cost V 0 bases and J 4 bases, with 6 bases left between them. This CDR3 comprises 13 residues. CDR1 and CDR2 (germline): DFQATT, SNEGSKA (reference sequence). Written as DNA, the CDR3 is TGCAGTGCTAGAGACAGGGCCACCGGGGAGCTGTTTTTT. Translating it yields CSARDRATGELFF.

This clonotype was found once. The chain recombines TRBV2 with TRBJ2-1; 7 nucleotides match TRBD1. The CDR3 has 15 residues. Germline CDR1 and CDR2: SNHLY and FYNNEI. V gave up 6 bases and J gave up 9 bases; unmatched junction bases: 14. The chain's CDR3 is CASSGPGTVLSEQFF. CDR3 bases: TGTGCCAGCAGCGGTCCCGGGACAGTTTTGAGTGAGCAGTTCTTC.

This clonotype was seen a few times. The chain has TRBV12-5 and TRBJ2-7; D gene unclear. CDR3 length: 14 residues. V was pared by 7 bases and J by 2 bases, with 15 bases between. From germline, CDR1 is LGHNT and CDR2 FRNRAP. The CDR3 DNA reads TGTGCTAGTGCCCTTCGAATGTCCACCTACGAGCAGTACTTC. Translating it yields CASALRMSTYEQYF.

This clonotype was observed a few times. V gene TRBV12-3 or TRBV12-4 combines with J gene TRBJ1-2, with unresolved D. The CDR3 has 13 residues. The V gene lost 6 bases and the J gene lost 8 bases, with 16 bases spanning the gap. CDR3 sequence: CASSPSNGAGYTF. In DNA form, the CDR3 reads TGTGCCAGCAGCCCTTCTAACGGTGCCGGCTACACCTTC.

This clonotype has ten or more counts. This chain uses TRBV25-1 with TRBJ2-1, with D uncertain. Between the trimmed V and J ends, which lost 3 bases and 1 base, there was a span of 25 bases. This CDR3 spans 20 amino acids. Germline CDR1 reads MGHDK; CDR2 reads SYGVNS. The CDR3 DNA sequence: TGTGCCAGCAGTGATTCTACCCCGCCCCCAGGTCGGCCTTCCTACAATGAGCAGTTCTTC. Amino acid sequence: CASSDSTPPPGRPSYNEQFF. The variable domain in full, completed from reference TRBV25-1 and TRBJ2-1, reads EADIYQTPRYLVIGTGKKITLECSQTMGHDKMYWYQQDPGMELHLIHYSYGVNSTEKGDLSSESTVSRIRTEHFPLTLESARPSHTSQYLCASSDSTPPPGRPSYNEQFFGPGTRLTVL.

This clonotype showed up just a few times. This chain links TRBV20-1 with TRBJ2-3, with D unclear. V lost 5 bases and J 0 bases, leaving 12 bases between the germline ends. CDR1 DFQATT and CDR2 SNEGSKA come from the germline V gene (reference sequence). The CDR3 is 14 residues long. CDR3 protein: CSAAPATSTDTQYF. CDR3 sequence (DNA): TGCAGTGCTGCCCCCGCGACTAGCACAGATACGCAGTATTTT.